This T cell receptor beta chain was obtained from a study of T cell responses to AZD1222 COVID-19 vaccine. V lost 3 bases to trimming and J lost 3 bases, with 11 bases between them. CDR1 is MDHEN, CDR2 SYDVKM, per germline. This CDR3 has 14 amino acids. Data came from immunoSEQ multiplex PCR; TCRdb stores just in-frame clones and leaves some out. The sample has about 150,000 clones, 80% to 90% seen once. The V call is TRBV28, the J call TRBJ1-2; the D is unclear. Here the sequenced sample was peripheral blood, taken on day 0 of AZD1222 vaccination. This receptor was taken from an adult in good health. CDR3 sequence (DNA): TGTGCCAGCAGTTTTGCCGGGAGCGACTATGGCTACACCTTC. This gives the protein CASSFAGSDYGYTF.